These 15 T cell receptor beta chains came from one sample sequenced in a study of blood T cells in healthy people across ages. The second PCR ran roughly 7 to 11 cycles with a sample-barcoded 5' primer and J-beta primers. TCRdb re-analysed the 5' RACE reads in MiXCR, keeping a single row per CDR3 protein. Of just under 900,000 distinct CDR3 sequences in the sample, more than 25% were seen once. The sequencing input was blood. These receptors were collected from a woman older than 75 in good health.

This clonotype was observed at least ten times. V and J are TRBV2 and TRBJ2-5; 13 nucleotides line up with TRBD2. The V and J ends lost 7 bases and 3 bases, in that order; junction bases with no gene match: 2. The CDR3 totals 14 residues. Germline V CDR1 and CDR2: SNHLY, FYNNEI. The CDR3 nucleotides read TGTGCCAGCACGACTAGCGGGGGGAAAGAGACCCAGTACTTC. Amino acids: CASTTSGGKETQYF.

This clonotype was counted at least ten times. The chain uses TRBV18 and TRBJ2-1; 12 positions agree with TRBD1. CDR3 length: 15 residues. Per the germline V gene, CDR1 is KGHSH and CDR2 is LQKENI. Trimming at V came to 3 bases and at J to 8 bases, leaving 5 bases not matched to a gene. The CDR3 loop is CASSPVGQGADEQFF. The CDR3 DNA is TGTGCCAGCTCACCTGTGGGACAGGGGGCCGATGAGCAGTTCTTC.

This chain links TRBV15 with TRBJ1-5; D is uncertain. Trimming removed 5 bases from V and 6 bases from J, with 17 bases in between. The CDR3 extends over 15 amino acids. CDR1 is LNHNV and CDR2 is YYDKDF in the germline V gene (reference sequence). CDR3 protein: CATSDKGSGSQPQHF. The CDR3 coding sequence is TGTGCCACCAGCGACAAGGGTTCGGGGAGTCAGCCCCAGCATTTT.

J is TRBJ2-4 and V is TRBV7-2; weak D call: TRBD1 (6 bases). V was pared by 6 bases and J by 3 bases, with 15 bases between. CDR1 and CDR2 (germline): SGHTA, FQGNSA. This CDR3 region has 15 residues. In DNA form, the CDR3 reads TGTGCCAGCAGTGAAGTCAGGGGAAACAAAAACATTCAGTACTTC. It codes for CASSEVRGNKNIQYF.

This clonotype has ten or more counts. The chain links TRBV25-1 to TRBJ2-3; D uncertain. Germline V CDR1 and CDR2: MGHDK, SYGVNS. This CDR3 region has 11 residues. V was trimmed by 8 bases and J by 3 bases, leaving 6 bases between them. This CDR3 is CASRWTDTQYF. For the CDR3, the DNA is TGTGCCAGCCGCTGGACAGATACGCAGTATTTT.

This clonotype was seen a few times. A read error may explain this, as a much larger clone is one base away. The V and J genes are TRBV21-1 and TRBJ2-1; the table's D call, TRBD1, has no DNA check behind it. TRBV21-1 counts as a pseudogene. The CDR3 covers 13 residues. CDR3 in amino acids: CASSTRDGETQFF. The CDR3 DNA reads TGTGCCAGCAGCACCCGGGATGGGGAGACCCAGTTCTTC.

There are many counts of this clonotype. V is TRBV4-3 and J is TRBJ1-1; D gene unclear. The CDR3 totals 14 residues. The germline V gene has CDR1 LGHNA and CDR2 YSLEER. V was shortened by 0 bases and J by 4 bases, with 9 bases between the two germline ends. CDR3 residues: CASSQDFGSTEAFF. The CDR3 DNA follows: TGCGCCAGCAGCCAAGATTTTGGGAGCACTGAAGCTTTCTTT.

This clonotype was seen only once. CDR3 residues: CASSQDRVLGYNEQFF. CDR3 nucleotide sequence: TGCGCCAGCAGCCAAGACAGGGTCCTGGGGTACAATGAGCAGTTCTTC. The chain couples TRBV4-1 to TRBJ2-1; a possible D gene is TRBD1 (5 bases). CDR1 and CDR2 from the germline V gene are MGHRA and YSYEKL. V was shortened by 0 bases and J by 4 bases, with 13 bases between the two germline ends. This CDR3 is 16 amino acids long.

This clonotype has at least ten counts. The chain joins TRBV6-2 or TRBV6-3 to TRBJ1-2; 7 bases are shared with TRBD1. Trimming cost V 0 bases and J 3 bases; bases outside gene matches: 1. There are 14 residues in the CDR3. The germline V gene has CDR1 MNHEY and CDR2 SVGEGT. CDR3 amino acids: CASSYSQGDYGYTF. CDR3 coding DNA: TGTGCCAGCAGTTACTCCCAGGGGGACTATGGCTACACCTTC.

This clonotype was found a few times. CDR3 nucleotide sequence: TGTGCCAGCAAAGGCGGGGGCCGGCTGTTGGCCAAAAACATTCAGTACTTC. This encodes CASKGGGRLLAKNIQYF. The chain carries TRBV2 and TRBJ2-4; perhaps TRBD2 as D (7 bases). Trimming pared 7 bases from V and 1 base from J, leaving 20 bases between. This CDR3 comprises 17 residues. Germline CDR1 SNHLY, CDR2 FYNNEI.

The sample holds a few counts of this clonotype. This chain joins TRBV6-1 and TRBJ2-7, with D maybe TRBD1 (5 bases). Germline loops: CDR1 MNHNS, CDR2 SASEGT. This CDR3 has 17 amino acids. V was shortened by 1 base and J by 2 bases, with 18 bases between the two germline ends. CDR3 amino acids: CASSEEAGRFTAYEQYF. CDR3 bases: TGTGCCAGCAGTGAAGAGGCAGGGCGCTTCACAGCCTACGAGCAGTACTTC.

This clonotype was observed at least ten times. The rearrangement uses TRBV6-2 or TRBV6-3 and TRBJ2-1, with D tentatively TRBD1 (5 bases). CDR3 length: 15 residues. Germline CDR1 is MNHEY and CDR2 is SVGEGT. The V end was cut by 0 bases, the J end by 8 bases, with 14 bases between. CDR3 sequence (DNA): TGTGCCAGCAGTTACTCCCAGGGCTGGGGTGATGAGCAGTTCTTC. Translated, it gives CASSYSQGWGDEQFF.

This clonotype was found a few times. This chain links TRBV6-1 with TRBJ1-2; the match to TRBD1 covers 8 bases. The V segment lost 0 bases and the J segment 10 bases; nucleotides outside the gene matches: 7. This CDR3 has 14 amino acids. CDR1 and CDR2 (germline): MNHNS, SASEGT. The CDR3 DNA reads as TGTGCCAGCAGTGAAGCGGGACAGGTACGCTTCTACACCTTC. Translation gives CASSEAGQVRFYTF.

This clonotype showed up many times. The V and J genes are TRBV11-2 and TRBJ1-2; TRBD1 might be the D (5 bases). Trimming removed 3 bases from V and 5 bases from J, with 37 bases in between. The CDR3 runs 22 residues. Per germline, CDR1 SGHAT and CDR2 FQNNGV. CDR3 region: CASSLFVRPGWRVFFILYGYTF. The CDR3 DNA follows: TGTGCCAGCAGCTTGTTTGTGAGGCCAGGGTGGAGGGTTTTTTTCATCTTGTATGGCTACACCTTC.

This clonotype was counted at least ten times. V usage is TRBV3-1 and J usage is TRBJ2-1, with TRBD2 as a possible D gene (6 bases). V lost 8 bases to trimming and J lost 0 bases, with 17 bases between them. CDR1 and CDR2 from the germline V gene are LGHDT and YNNKEL (reference sequence). CDR3 size: 16 residues. The CDR3 sequence is CASESLAGSSYNEQFF. CDR3 nucleotides: TGTGCCAGCGAATCCCTGGCGGGGAGCTCCTACAATGAGCAGTTCTTC.